These T cell receptor beta chains were read from a single sample in a study of T cells expressing NK-cell markers. TCRdb re-analyzed the 5' RACE reads; it lists each CDR3 protein once, without DNA. Here the sample table reports 350,000 to 500,000 distinct CDR3 sequences. The sample was blood T cells: a sorted CD56 or NKG2C T cell subset, CD4+ or CD8+ T cells, or bulk PBMC T cells (not recorded which). The source is a woman aged 18-70 years in good health. The CDR3 runs from the conserved cysteine through the conserved F or W. The order of the fields is J gene, V gene, CDR3 protein.

j_call: TRBJ2-1; v_call: TRBV5-1; cdr3_aa: CASSDTGGSYNEQFF
j_call: TRBJ2-1; v_call: TRBV25-1; cdr3_aa: CASLAGGPGNEQFF
j_call: TRBJ1-1; v_call: TRBV7-2; cdr3_aa: CASSSPGQNTEAFF
j_call: TRBJ1-6; v_call: TRBV4-3; cdr3_aa: CASSQGTGDNSPLHF
j_call: TRBJ2-1; v_call: TRBV19; cdr3_aa: CASTLLAGGLFEQFF
j_call: TRBJ1-3; v_call: TRBV7-9; cdr3_aa: CASSLTGYSGNTIYF
j_call: TRBJ1-4; v_call: TRBV7-2; cdr3_aa: CASSEGHGYNEKLFF
j_call: TRBJ2-3; v_call: TRBV5-1; cdr3_aa: CASSLRTSGTSTDTQYF
j_call: TRBJ1-2; v_call: TRBV7-9; cdr3_aa: CASSDWLGTELYGYTF
j_call: TRBJ2-7; v_call: TRBV28; cdr3_aa: CASNTGTSGSIEQYF
j_call: TRBJ1-2; v_call: TRBV5-1; cdr3_aa: CASSITGSKGYTF
j_call: TRBJ2-4; v_call: TRBV9; cdr3_aa: CASSDPPGPLPKNIQYF
j_call: TRBJ2-2; v_call: TRBV5-1; cdr3_aa: CASSSRLGNGGELFF
j_call: TRBJ2-1; v_call: TRBV27; cdr3_aa: CASSSWTGVRDEQFF
j_call: TRBJ2-3; v_call: TRBV7-2; cdr3_aa: CASRPGTTRLTDTQYF
j_call: TRBJ2-5; v_call: TRBV6-5; cdr3_aa: CASSYSMQGGTQYF
j_call: TRBJ1-5; v_call: TRBV7-2; cdr3_aa: CASSLGRHQPQHF
j_call: TRBJ2-3; v_call: TRBV10-3; cdr3_aa: CAISESLIAGGGTDTQYF
j_call: TRBJ1-4; v_call: TRBV9; cdr3_aa: CASSMTGGSEKLFF
j_call: TRBJ2-2; v_call: TRBV29-1; cdr3_aa: CSARDWTTGELFF
j_call: TRBJ2-3; v_call: TRBV7-2; cdr3_aa: CASRDRDPAGETDTQYF
j_call: TRBJ2-5; v_call: TRBV29-1; cdr3_aa: CSPHRGETQYF
j_call: TRBJ2-1; v_call: TRBV18; cdr3_aa: CASSPPPTRQDRLSRDYNEQFF
j_call: TRBJ2-5; v_call: TRBV20-1; cdr3_aa: CSARDFATSGTYQETQYF
j_call: TRBJ1-1; v_call: TRBV7-9; cdr3_aa: CASSFMGEAFF
j_call: TRBJ2-1; v_call: TRBV20-1; cdr3_aa: CSAGQGPYNEQFF
j_call: TRBJ1-1; v_call: TRBV12-3/TRBV12-4; cdr3_aa: CASSSGGGRLGFF
j_call: TRBJ2-5; v_call: TRBV7-9; cdr3_aa: CASSPGDRAQETQYF
j_call: TRBJ2-1; v_call: TRBV6-2/TRBV6-3; cdr3_aa: CASSYGPGGNEQFF
j_call: TRBJ2-2; v_call: TRBV20-1; cdr3_aa: CSARGTVNTGELFF
j_call: TRBJ1-5; v_call: TRBV6-1; cdr3_aa: CASSETAYSNQPQHF
j_call: TRBJ1-6; v_call: TRBV5-4; cdr3_aa: CASSLAGQAYNSPLHF
j_call: TRBJ2-1; v_call: TRBV20-1; cdr3_aa: CSATRPSGSHNEQFF
j_call: TRBJ2-3; v_call: TRBV6-5; cdr3_aa: CASSTRQGAGTDTQYF
j_call: TRBJ1-1; v_call: TRBV4-3; cdr3_aa: CASSQDRVAEAFF
j_call: TRBJ2-2; v_call: TRBV7-2; cdr3_aa: CASSPWGGGLGTGELFF
j_call: TRBJ1-5; v_call: TRBV12-5; cdr3_aa: CASGMDRVESNQPQHF
j_call: TRBJ2-7; v_call: TRBV7-2; cdr3_aa: CASSLAGAQTYEQYF